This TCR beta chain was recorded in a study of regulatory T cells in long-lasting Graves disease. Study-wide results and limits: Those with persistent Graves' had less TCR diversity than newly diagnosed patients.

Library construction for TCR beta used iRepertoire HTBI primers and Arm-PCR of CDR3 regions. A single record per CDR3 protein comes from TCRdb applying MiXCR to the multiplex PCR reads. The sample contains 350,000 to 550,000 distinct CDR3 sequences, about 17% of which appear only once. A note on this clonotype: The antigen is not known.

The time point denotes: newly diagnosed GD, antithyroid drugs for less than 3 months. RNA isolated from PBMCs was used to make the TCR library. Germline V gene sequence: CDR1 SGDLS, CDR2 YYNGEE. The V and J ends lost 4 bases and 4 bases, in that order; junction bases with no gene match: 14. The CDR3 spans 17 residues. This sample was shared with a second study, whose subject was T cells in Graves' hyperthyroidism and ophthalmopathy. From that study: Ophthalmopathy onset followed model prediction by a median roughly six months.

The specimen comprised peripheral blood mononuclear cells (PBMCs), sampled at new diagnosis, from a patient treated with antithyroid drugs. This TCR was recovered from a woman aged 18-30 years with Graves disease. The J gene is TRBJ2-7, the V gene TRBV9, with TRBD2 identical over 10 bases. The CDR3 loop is CASSPRPSSGSAYEQYF. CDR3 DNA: TGTGCCAGCAGCCCCCGCCCCTCTAGCGGGAGCGCGTACGAGCAGTACTTC.